This is a list of T cell receptor beta chains from one sample in a study of blood T cell repertoires in COVID-19. Assay used: immunoSEQ multiplex PCR; TCRdb lists only in-frame clones, some missing. The table lists fewer than 150,000 clones, about 91% of them singletons. Specimen: peripheral blood. These receptor sequences come from a woman aged 45-65 years with active or convalescent COVID-19. Both conserved end residues are part of each CDR3. A D gene is named only where the DNA matches it firmly. Clone size is shown for a subset of rows, as once, few, many or a class of expanded clone.

clone size	J gene	D gene	V gene	CDR3 protein	CDR3 DNA
once	TRBJ1-2	TRBD1	TRBV7-2	CASSFRRGDDGYTF	TGTGCCAGCAGCTTCCGCAGGGGGGATGATGGCTACACCTTC
NA	TRBJ2-7	TRBD2	TRBV27	CASSPSGTYYEQYF	TGTGCCAGCAGCCCTAGCGGGACCTACTACGAGCAGTACTTC
NA	TRBJ2-7	TRBD1	TRBV11-1	CASQDRGGEQYF	TGTGCCAGCCAGGACAGGGGGGGCGAGCAGTACTTC
NA	TRBJ2-7	NA	TRBV5-6	CASSLVGPGYEQYF	TGTGCCAGCAGCTTGGTGGGGCCTGGCTACGAGCAGTACTTC
NA	TRBJ1-2	NA	TRBV2	CASSGVNYGYTF	TGTGCCAGCTCCGGGGTAAACTATGGCTACACCTTC
NA	TRBJ1-3	TRBD1	TRBV9	CASSPTLGQGNTIYF	TGTGCCAGCAGCCCGACCTTGGGACAGGGGAACACCATATATTTT
NA	TRBJ2-2	NA	TRBV18	CASSLDSIQGPSNTGELFF	TGTGCCAGCTCACTGGATTCTATTCAGGGCCCTTCGAACACCGGGGAGCTGTTTTTT
NA	TRBJ2-7	TRBD2	TRBV11-2	CASSPEPLAGGGEQYF	TGTGCCAGCAGCCCCGAACCACTAGCGGGAGGAGGCGAGCAGTACTTC
NA	TRBJ2-3	TRBD2	TRBV7-8	CASSLKGLAGAGTDTQYF	TGTGCCAGCAGCTTAAAGGGACTAGCGGGAGCCGGCACAGATACGCAGTATTTT
NA	TRBJ2-7	TRBD1	TRBV27	CASSLSLQGYEQYF	TGTGCCAGCAGTTTATCACTACAGGGGTACGAGCAGTACTTC